The next 20 T cell receptor beta chains were all read from a single sample in a study of T cell responses to AZD1222 COVID-19 vaccine (dated by TCRdb to 2020 to 2022). The library was built by means of the immunoSEQ multiplex PCR assay. TCRdb limited this immuneACCESS table to in-frame rearrangements with V and J called. A share of clones is missing; checked studies link under half to unresolved V genes, and the rest is unexplained. The sample table records 180,000 or so clones; 88% of these occur just once. Clones ranked in the top ten supply around 8% of the sample. What the time point label conveys for this sample: baseline before first vaccination. Source: peripheral blood, taken on day 0 of AZD1222 vaccination. The receptors were gathered from an adult in good health.

The chain has TRBV5-6 and TRBJ2-5; the D gene is possibly TRBD1 (5 bases). The CDR3 loop spans 13 amino acids. V was cut by 7 bases and J by 0 bases, with 10 bases left in between. Germline-derived CDR1 and CDR2 are SGHDT and YYEEEE. The CDR3 loop is CASDSGNQETQYF. The CDR3 bases are TGTGCCAGCGATTCAGGGAACCAAGAGACCCAGTACTTC. Full variable domain (remainder filled in from reference TRBV5-6 and TRBJ2-5): DAGVTQSPTHLIKTRGQQVTLRCSPKSGHDTVSWYQQALGQGPQFIFQYYEEEERQRGNFPDRFSGHQFPNYSSELNVNALLLGDSALYLCASDSGNQETQYFGPGTRLLVL.

The chain combines TRBV27 with TRBJ2-7, with TRBD2 matching 11 bases. The CDR3 length is 15 residues. Germline assignment: CDR1 MNHEY and CDR2 SMNVEV (reference sequence). The ends lost 5 bases at V and 3 bases at J; junction bases unmatched: 6. CDR3 in amino acids: CASSTLGLAGYEQYF. As DNA, the CDR3 is TGTGCCAGCAGTACGCTAGGACTAGCGGGCTACGAGCAGTACTTC.

The J gene is TRBJ2-5, the V gene TRBV5-6; TRBD2 agrees at 11 bases. V shed 6 bases and J 5 bases; nucleotides not matched to a gene: 9. The CDR3 consists of 15 residues. CDR1 is SGHDT, CDR2 YYEEEE, per germline. CDR3 nucleotides: TGTGCCAGCACTCTCATAGCGGGGGGGCATGAGACCCAGTACTTC. Protein sequence: CASTLIAGGHETQYF.

The chain is built from TRBV6-1 and TRBJ1-5, with unresolved D. The CDR3 has 15 residues. The V gene's germline CDR1 is MNHNS and CDR2 SASEGT. The V and J ends lost 1 base and 3 bases respectively, with 10 bases between them. The DNA for the CDR3 is TGTGCCAGCAGTGAAGATCGATACGCCAATCAGCCCCAGCATTTT. It is translated as CASSEDRYANQPQHF.

This clone was recorded only once. This chain links TRBV12-3 or TRBV12-4 with TRBJ1-3; no reliable D call. The CDR3 sequence is 13 residues long. The V gene lost 3 bases and the J gene lost 4 bases, with 7 bases spanning the gap. For the CDR3, the DNA is TGTGCCAGCAGTTTTTCGTTGGGAAACACCATATATTTT. The encoded protein is CASSFSLGNTIYF.

V and J are TRBV24-1 and TRBJ2-2, with 10 bases matching TRBD1. Germline CDR1 and CDR2: KGHDR and SFDVKD. CDR3 length equals 14 residues. V gave up 9 bases and J gave up 1 base; unmatched junction bases: 1. CDR3 sequence reads: CATRDRGNTGELFF. As DNA, the CDR3 is TGTGCCACCCGGGACAGGGGGAACACCGGGGAGCTGTTTTTT.

CDR3 nucleotides: TGTGCCACCCCACTAGCGGGGAGATTCAATGAGCAGTTCTTC. Translation gives CATPLAGRFNEQFF. The chain recombines TRBV7-9 with TRBJ2-1; 10 bases are a match to TRBD2. The V and J ends lost 10 bases and 6 bases, in that order; junction bases with no gene match: 9. The CDR3 has 14 residues. CDR1 and CDR2 from the germline V gene are SEHNR and FQNEAQ (reference sequence).

The chain is built from TRBV19 and TRBJ2-5; TRBD1 agrees at 10 bases. Germline lookup yields CDR1 LNHDA and CDR2 SQIVND (reference sequence). The junction had 11 bases not matched to a gene; V was cut back by 3 bases and J by 4 bases. This CDR3 region has 17 residues. CDR3 DNA sequence: TGTGCCAGTAGTATCGGGACAGGGGTTTCCAAACTAGAGACCCAGTACTTC. This encodes CASSIGTGVSKLETQYF.

The chain employs TRBV5-1 and TRBJ2-2; D may be TRBD1 (6 bases). The CDR3 loop spans 14 amino acids. V shed 4 bases and J shed 4 bases, with 11 bases lying between them. Germline V gene sequence: CDR1 SGHRS, CDR2 YFSETQ. The CDR3 protein is CASSAGVGTGELFF. CDR3 nucleotide sequence: TGCGCCAGCAGCGCAGGGGTGGGCACCGGGGAGCTGTTTTTT.

DNA of the CDR3: TGCGCCAGCAGCTACAGGGCAGGTCAGCCCCAGCATTTT. Its translation is CASSYRAGQPQHF. The V call is TRBV5-1, the J call TRBJ1-5, with D possibly matching TRBD1 (6 bases). The CDR3 is 13 residues long. V was cut by 3 bases and J by 6 bases, with 10 bases left in between. The germline CDR1 and CDR2 sequences are SGHRS and YFSETQ.

This clone came up a few times. Other DNA sequences from this sample encode an identical CDR3 as well. The DNA for the CDR3 is TGCGCCAGCAGCTTGGACGGTTCCTCTGGAAACACCATATATTTT. Protein product: CASSLDGSSGNTIYF. The rearrangement joins TRBV5-1 to TRBJ1-3, with D hard to call. Germline lookup yields CDR1 SGHRS and CDR2 YFSETQ. The CDR3 spans 15 residues. The V gene lost 0 bases and the J gene lost 0 bases, with 7 bases spanning the gap.

V gene TRBV7-3 combines with J gene TRBJ2-3; D unresolved. Trimming took 5 bases from V and 1 from J, leaving 7 bases between them. Germline CDR1 reads SGHTA; CDR2 reads FQGTGA. The CDR3 has 13 amino acids. The CDR3 region has the DNA TGTGCCAGCAGCCCCATCGGCACAGATACGCAGTATTTT. Translating gives CASSPIGTDTQYF.

The chain carries TRBV5-6 and TRBJ2-5; D may match TRBD1 or TRBD2 (5 bases each). The CDR3 sequence is 18 residues long. Between the trimmed V and J ends, which lost 4 bases and 2 bases, there was a span of 24 bases. The germline CDR1 and CDR2 sequences are SGHDT and YYEEEE. CDR3 in DNA: TGTGCCAGCAGCCCGGCCCGCCGGGGCGCATCCACACAAGAGACCCAGTACTTC. The encoded protein is CASSPARRGASTQETQYF. Full variable domain (outside the CDR3, taken from reference TRBV5-6 and TRBJ2-5): DAGVTQSPTHLIKTRGQQVTLRCSPKSGHDTVSWYQQALGQGPQFIFQYYEEEERQRGNFPDRFSGHQFPNYSSELNVNALLLGDSALYLCASSPARRGASTQETQYFGPGTRLLVL.

The V and J genes are TRBV12-3 or TRBV12-4 and TRBJ1-1; D not resolved. The CDR3 length is 13 residues. V shed 5 bases and J shed 8 bases, with 15 bases lying between them. CDR3 bases: TGTGCCAGCAGTCCACGACAATCCCGGGAAGCTTTCTTT. It encodes CASSPRQSREAFF.

The chain uses TRBV10-3 and TRBJ1-2; TRBD1 is a possible D gene (5 bases). V lost 3 bases, J lost 8 bases, and 13 bases lay in between. Germline V gene lookup returns CDR1 ENHRY and CDR2 SYGVKD. This CDR3 is built from 13 residues. For the CDR3, the DNA is TGTGCCATCAGTGATAGCCGGGACGGAGGCTACACCTTC. Protein product: CAISDSRDGGYTF.

The V call is TRBV2, the J call TRBJ1-1, with 7 bases that match TRBD1. The V segment lost 1 base and the J segment 5 bases; nucleotides outside the gene matches: 4. This CDR3 comprises 14 residues. CDR1 is SNHLY and CDR2 is FYNNEI in the germline V gene. CDR3 nucleotides: TGTGCCAGCAGTGAAGGGACAGGTGTTACTGAAGCTTTCTTT. It specifies CASSEGTGVTEAFF.

The J gene is TRBJ1-6, the V gene TRBV6-5, with a tentative D call TRBD1 (5 bases). The ends were cut back, 6 bases at V and 8 bases at J, with 14 bases in the middle. This CDR3 comprises 14 residues. Looked up from germline, CDR1 is MNHEY and CDR2 is SVGAGI. The CDR3 coding sequence is TGTGCCAGCAGCCGGCCAGGGTTGGATTCACCCCTCCACTTT. It specifies CASSRPGLDSPLHF.

The chain couples TRBV6-5 to TRBJ2-7; D call uncertain. Deletions cut 4 bases from V and 0 bases from J, with 10 bases between. CDR1 MNHEY and CDR2 SVGAGI come from the germline V gene. The CDR3 runs to 14 residues. The CDR3 coding sequence is TGTGCCAGCAGTTCTGTCCGGATCTCCTACGAGCAGTACTTC. Translation gives CASSSVRISYEQYF.

This chain joins TRBV7-8 and TRBJ1-4; D is ambiguous. The CDR3 loop spans 13 amino acids. Germline-derived CDR1 and CDR2 are SGHVS and FQNEAQ. With 0 bases removed from V and 8 bases from J, the gap between germline ends came to 7 bases. The CDR3 loop reads CASSLAWPEKLFF. In DNA form, the CDR3 reads TGTGCCAGCAGCTTAGCGTGGCCGGAAAAACTGTTTTTT.

The gene calls are TRBV6-2 or TRBV6-3 and TRBJ1-6; D is uncertain. Germline loops: CDR1 MNHEY, CDR2 SVGEGT. The V end was cut by 4 bases, the J end by 6 bases, with 13 bases between. This CDR3 is 15 amino acids long. CDR3 sequence (DNA): TGTGCCAGCAGTTCGCAGGCCGCCAGTAATTCACCCCTCCACTTT. Its protein is CASSSQAASNSPLHF.